This TCR beta chain was profiled in a study of vaccination and CD4 T cells after COVID-19. The wider study: Convalescent donors totaled six males and four females, including two who were Hispanic. Ranging from 14 to 241, the interval between dose two and post-vaccine sampling had a median of approximately 77 days.

The treatment was: roughly 10-day PBMC culture with coronavirus spike peptide pools or control peptides (ViraFEST assay). The culture of a few million PBMCs per well included roughly 10 IU/ml IL-2 and about 9.9 ug/ml peptide pools. Scientists ran DNA taken from cultured CD4+ T cells through the Oncomine TCR Beta short-read assay for sequencing. It was cultured CD4+ T cells from which genomic DNA was extracted. TCRdb redid the calling of the PCR reads with MiXCR, one entry per CDR3 protein. This sample has approximately 12,000 distinct CDR3 sequences, with less than 80% found just once. Concerning this clonotype: Antigen unknown.

The CDR3 spans 13 residues. Germline assignment: CDR1 SGHNT and CDR2 YYREEE (reference sequence). Trimming removed 5 bases from V and 2 bases from J, with 10 bases in between. This material consisted of CD4+ T cells from blood, cultured in vitro, taken before SARS-CoV-2 vaccination. The V gene is TRBV5-4, the J gene TRBJ1-1; D is undetermined. This sequence was found in a human donor who had recovered from COVID-19. The CDR3 protein is CASSDKSNTEAFF. The CDR3 bases are TGTGCCAGCAGTGACAAGAGTAACACTGAAGCTTTCTTT.